The clone carrying this T cell receptor (beta chain) was observed a handful of times. Its antigen is currently unknown. The data stem from a study of CD8+ T cells in alopecia areata. Whole-study results and caveats: Mice gave a clearer picture of TCR sharing than patients did, possibly for HLA-related reasons. Both scalp clonality and the expanded CD8+ clones among the top 100 showed a significant decrease with tofacitinib.

Following extraction, RNA underwent reverse transcription to cDNA, which served as the sequencing template. Using immunoSEQ multiplex PCR, the repertoire was profiled, and TCRdb retains in-frame clones only, with some absent. The data contain roughly 190,000 clones, 60% to 70% of them singletons. The V and J ends lost 4 bases and 0 bases respectively, with 11 bases between them. The CDR3 length is 15 residues. The V gene's germline CDR1 is SNHLY and CDR2 FYNNEI. Described treatment: oral pan-JAK inhibitor, 5-10 mg twice daily. It was from PBMCs that CD4+ and CD8+ T cells were sorted. The J gene is TRBJ2-3, the V gene TRBV2; D remains ambiguous. This sample comprised CD4+ T cells sorted from blood, obtained at week 4, from a patient treated with tofacitinib. The clonotype was recovered from a human donor with alopecia areata. CDR3 DNA sequence: TGTGCCAGCAGTGGAAGGGTTCCTAGCACAGATACGCAGTATTTT. This gives the protein CASSGRVPSTDTQYF. The whole variable domain, filled in from reference TRBV2 and TRBJ2-3, reads EPEVTQTPSHQVTQMGQEVILRCVPISNHLYFYWYRQILGQKVEFLVSFYNNEISEKSEIFDDQFSVERPDGSNFTLKIRSTKLEDSAMYFCASSGRVPSTDTQYFGPGTRLTVL.